This TCR beta chain was retrieved from a study of CD8+ T cells in alopecia areata. Sequencing relied on a cDNA template that was reverse transcribed from extracted RNA. Some clones are missing from TCRdb's copy, which holds only in-frame ones; the method was immunoSEQ multiplex PCR. The sample shows 210,000 or so clones, more than 55% of them seen only once. Treatment given: oral pan-JAK inhibitor, 5-10 mg twice daily. Unmatched junction bases numbered 2, after V lost 6 bases and J lost 0 bases. CDR3 length: 14 amino acids. CDR1 is SQVTM, CDR2 ANQGSEA, per germline. The starting material was CD4+ T cells sorted from blood, obtained at approximately week 45, from a patient treated with tofacitinib. The TCR comes from a human donor with alopecia areata. This rearrangement joins TRBV29-1 to TRBJ2-2; 9 positions agree with TRBD1. CDR3 sequence: CSVTGGANTGELFF. In DNA form, the CDR3 reads TGCAGCGTGACAGGGGGGGCGAACACCGGGGAGCTGTTTTTT.